Following are 13 T cell receptor beta chains from one sample sequenced in a study of circulating and synovial CD4+ cells in juvenile arthritis. Libraries were prepared by immunoSEQ multiplex PCR; TCRdb keeps only in-frame clonotypes and omits some of them. The table has about 39,000 clones, just under 95% seen once. Material for sequencing was CD4+ T cells from blood. The receptors here all came from a human donor with juvenile idiopathic arthritis.

CDR3 protein: CASSLDQGWVEKLFF. The CDR3 DNA sequence: TGTGCCAGCAGCCTGGACCAGGGGTGGGTTGAAAAACTGTTTTTT. The chain joins TRBV7-9 to TRBJ1-4, with a possible D match to TRBD1 (6 bases). With 5 bases removed from V and 7 bases from J, the gap between germline ends came to 17 bases. Germline CDR1 is SEHNR and CDR2 is FQNEAQ (reference sequence). The CDR3 sequence is 15 residues long.

This clone was detected only a few times. The J gene is TRBJ2-7, the V gene TRBV6-5, with D perhaps TRBD1 (5 bases). Germline assignment: CDR1 MNHEY and CDR2 SVGAGI. The CDR3 contains 13 residues. Deletions cut 11 bases from V and 4 bases from J, with 18 bases between. The CDR3 loop reads CAVQETAAYEQYF. The CDR3 DNA is TGTGCCGTCCAGGAGACAGCTGCATACGAGCAGTACTTC.

The CDR3 DNA is TGTGCCAGCAGCTTAGTGGGCGGGGCCATCCAACCGCTGAACGAGCAGTACTTC. Its translation: CASSLVGGAIQPLNEQYF. The V and J genes are TRBV7-2 and TRBJ2-5, with D possibly TRBD2 on 6 matching bases. The DNA end favors TRBJ2-7, so the J call may be wrong. Germline loops: CDR1 SGHTA, CDR2 FQGNSA. CDR3 size: 18 residues.

V is TRBV5-4 and J is TRBJ1-2, with 8 bases fitting TRBD1. The ends lost 5 bases at V and 1 base at J; junction bases unmatched: 4. The germline CDR1 and CDR2 sequences are SGHNT and YYREEE (reference sequence). The CDR3 has 14 residues. The CDR3 nucleotides are TGTGCCAGCAGTATGGACAGGGATAACTATGGCTACACCTTC. Encoded protein: CASSMDRDNYGYTF. Together with reference TRBV5-4 and TRBJ1-2, the CDR3 gives the full variable domain: ETGVTQSPTHLIKTRGQQVTLRCSSQSGHNTVSWYQQALGQGPQFIFQYYREEENGRGNFPPRFSGLQFPNYSSELNVNALELDDSALYLCASSMDRDNYGYTFGSGTRLTVV.

The J gene is TRBJ2-5, the V gene TRBV9; D may be TRBD2 (5 bases). CDR3 size: 15 residues. V was shortened by 4 bases and J by 0 bases, with 13 bases between the two germline ends. Germline V lookup: CDR1 SGDLS, CDR2 YYNGEE. CDR3 sequence reads: CASSSRSGYQETQYF. In DNA, the CDR3 is TGTGCCAGCAGCTCGCGGAGCGGCTACCAAGAGACCCAGTACTTC.

CDR3 nucleotide sequence: TGTGCCAGCAGCGTAGGGAACGGGGGCTACGAGCAGTACTTC. The encoded protein is CASSVGNGGYEQYF. The chain carries TRBV9 and TRBJ2-7, with D possibly TRBD2 on 6 matching bases. The CDR3 length is 14 residues. The germline gives CDR1 SGDLS, CDR2 YYNGEE. V dropped 0 bases and J dropped 3 bases, with 10 bases sitting between them.

This chain links TRBV7-6 with TRBJ2-7, with TRBD1 matching 9 bases. The germline V gene encodes CDR1 SGHVS and CDR2 FNYEAQ. V shed 4 bases, J shed 2 bases, and the junction held 9 bases outside the gene matches. CDR3 length: 16 residues. The CDR3 region is CASSYPGTGTAYEQYF. The CDR3 region has the DNA TGTGCCAGCAGCTACCCCGGGACAGGGACGGCCTACGAGCAGTACTTC.

V is TRBV28 and J is TRBJ2-5; D gene unclear. The germline CDR1 and CDR2 sequences are MDHEN and SYDVKM. This CDR3 has 11 amino acids. Between the trimmed V and J ends, which lost 1 base and 5 bases, there was a span of 2 bases. CDR3 amino acids: CASSLSETQYF. CDR3 DNA: TGTGCCAGCAGTTTATCGGAGACCCAGTACTTC.

CDR3 residues: CASSLSGVGWTEAFF. The CDR3 region has the DNA TGTGCCAGCAGCTTGTCGGGAGTCGGGTGGACTGAAGCTTTCTTT. The chain couples TRBV5-8 to TRBJ1-1; D remains ambiguous. CDR1 is SGHTS, CDR2 YDEGEE, per germline. The CDR3 loop spans 15 amino acids. Trimming stripped 1 base from V and 5 bases from J, with 15 bases between.

This sequence joins TRBV15 and TRBJ2-2; D is perhaps TRBD1 (6 bases). The length of the CDR3 is 14 residues. Trimming shortened V by 3 bases and J by 6 bases, and 11 bases separated the two germline ends. Germline CDR1 reads LNHNV; CDR2 reads YYDKDF (reference sequence). The CDR3, as DNA: TGTGCCACCAGCAGTACAGGGTGGTCCGGGGAGCTGTTTTTT. Its protein product is CATSSTGWSGELFF. The full variable domain, rest sourced from reference TRBV15 and TRBJ2-2, is DAMVIQNPRYQVTQFGKPVTLSCSQTLNHNVMYWYQQKSSQAPKLLFHYYDKDFNNEADTPDNFQSRRPNTSFCFLDIRSPGLGDTAMYLCATSSTGWSGELFFGEGSRLTVL.

The chain recombines TRBV9 with TRBJ2-2, with 10 nucleotides matching TRBD2. After removal of 0 bases from V and 8 bases from J, the junction contained 7 bases not matched to a gene. The CDR3 consists of 16 residues. Per the germline V gene, CDR1 is SGDLS and CDR2 is YYNGEE. The CDR3 spells CASSVVASGGRGELFF. CDR3 coding DNA: TGTGCCAGCAGCGTAGTTGCTAGCGGGGGACGGGGGGAGCTGTTTTTT.

The rearrangement uses TRBV30 and TRBJ1-4; 9 bases are a match to TRBD1. The CDR3 spans 19 residues. V shed 3 bases and J 0 bases; nucleotides not matched to a gene: 14. The germline CDR1 and CDR2 sequences are GTSNPN and SVGIG (reference sequence). The CDR3 bases are TGTGCCTGGAGGGACAGGGGCCTGGAAGACCTTGCAACTAATGAAAAACTGTTTTTT. Amino acid sequence: CAWRDRGLEDLATNEKLFF.

V usage is TRBV30 and J usage is TRBJ2-1, with 9 bases that match TRBD2. V lost 3 bases and J lost 5; bases outside the gene matches: 11. Germline CDR1 is GTSNPN and CDR2 is SVGIG (reference sequence). The CDR3 spans 16 residues. The CDR3 DNA follows: TGTGCCTGGAGCCCTCAGGGACTAGCATTTCACAATGAGCAGTTCTTC. Encoded protein: CAWSPQGLAFHNEQFF.